This is a list of T cell receptor beta chains from one sample in a study of T-cell memory formation after mild COVID-19. A single record per CDR3 protein comes from TCRdb applying MiXCR to the 5' RACE reads. Here the sample spans fewer than 350,000 distinct CDR3 sequences, about a sixth being singletons. Sequenced material: PBMCs or a T cell subset sorted from them (not recorded which). These receptors were collected from a man younger than 35 who had mild COVID-19 (a few samples of this study predate the infection). Cell type and time point are not known. Each CDR3 is given without its conserved first and last residue. The D gene is left open where the match is weak.

>TRBD1|TRBV6-2/TRBV6-3
ASSPDRDYQPQH
>-|TRBV11-2
ASSLGRGGDAF
>TRBD1|TRBV12-3/TRBV12-4
ASSLDRRSSYNSPLH
>-|TRBV9
ASSVGGEVSYEQY
>-|TRBV19
ASSAGQSYNEQF
>-|TRBV3-1
ASSLWVGPNIQY
>-|TRBV10-3
AITSQRSASNTGELF
>-|TRBV5-1
ASSPPLRGASYEQY
>TRBD1|TRBV5-4
ASSLAGTGGAAGELF
>-|TRBV11-2
ASSLFNSPNSPLH
>-|TRBV20-1
SAPGGLPYEQY
>-|TRBV20-1
SARPANTEAF
>TRBD2|TRBV9
ASSPPPGGPFRQDTQY
>TRBD2|TRBV27
ASGRGGQETQY
>-|TRBV9
ASSAGLNTEAF
>TRBD1|TRBV13
ASRSQGKSDYGYT
>-|TRBV7-7
ASSYTLGETQY
>-|TRBV7-8
ASSWGPLYGYT
>-|TRBV4-3
ASSQDFRETQY
>TRBD2|TRBV5-1
ASSLAISGGYTSYNEQF
>TRBD2|TRBV20-1
SARGGGENIQY
>-|TRBV21-1
ASWADGNQPQH
>TRBD1|TRBV5-1
ASSQGAQGTEAF
>TRBD1|TRBV7-9
ASSLSAGTGEEKLF
>-|TRBV20-1
SATQPSGNTIY
>TRBD1|TRBV20-1
SARPGTGGKDTQY
>-|TRBV6-2/TRBV6-3
ASKGTVVHYQPQH
>TRBD2|TRBV7-3
ASSLRYLAGDPSYNEQF
>TRBD2|TRBV28
ASSYGLAGHNEQF
>-|TRBV12-3/TRBV12-4
ASSYPPMETAF
>TRBD1|TRBV2
ASRDNRGTEAF
>-|TRBV20-1
SASGTYEQY
>-|TRBV7-9
ASSLHPRQISSYEQY
>-|TRBV4-2
ASTSQGGDRSVGEQF
>TRBD1|TRBV10-3
AISVGQGGVNEQF
>-|TRBV6-1
ASSEAADSAYEQY
>-|TRBV5-5
ASSHARLAEANVLT
>-|TRBV18
ASSEGVPGADTQY
>-|TRBV7-8
ASSLYQTGGEQF
>-|TRBV18
ASSPDGLGQPQH
>-|TRBV7-9
ASSPTRRVNEQF
>TRBD1|TRBV7-8
ASSMGQDNTEAF
>-|TRBV7-2
ASSPGPPAKETQY
>-|TRBV7-6
ASSPGVSTEAF
>TRBD1|TRBV7-2
ASSRQGTGELF
>TRBD1|TRBV5-1
ASSRTGLMSGELF
>-|TRBV10-3
AVHGLGTVDTGELF
>TRBD1|TRBV2
ASSTGGEGSPLH
>-|TRBV6-5
ASSYDPGAAGGYT
>-|TRBV6-5
ASSYQYTDTQY
>-|TRBV7-2
ASSLYNTEAF
>TRBD1|TRBV7-3
ASSGTGGSDTQY
>-|TRBV19
ASSPRPREGEQY
>-|TRBV6-2/TRBV6-3
ASLRWPNTEAF
>-|TRBV7-6
ASSLGGGTTDTQY
>-|TRBV2
ASSAGPGATEGYT
>-|TRBV5-1
ASSFGGSTDTQY
>-|TRBV11-2
ASSLAGQGLLETQY
>-|TRBV12-3/TRBV12-4
ASSYTSSYNEQF